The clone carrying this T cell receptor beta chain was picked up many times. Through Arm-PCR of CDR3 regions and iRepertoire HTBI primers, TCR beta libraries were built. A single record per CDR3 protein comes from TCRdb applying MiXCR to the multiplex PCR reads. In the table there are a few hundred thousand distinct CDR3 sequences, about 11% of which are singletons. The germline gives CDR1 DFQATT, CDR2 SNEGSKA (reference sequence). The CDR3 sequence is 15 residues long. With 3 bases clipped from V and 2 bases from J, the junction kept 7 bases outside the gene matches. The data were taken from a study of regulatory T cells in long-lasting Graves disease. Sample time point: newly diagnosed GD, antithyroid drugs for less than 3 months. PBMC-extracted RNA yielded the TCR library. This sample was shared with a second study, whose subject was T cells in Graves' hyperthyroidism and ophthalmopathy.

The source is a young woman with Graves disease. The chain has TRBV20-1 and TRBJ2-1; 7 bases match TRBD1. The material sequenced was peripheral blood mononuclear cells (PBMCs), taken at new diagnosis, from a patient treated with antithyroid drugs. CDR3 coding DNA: TGCAGTGCTAGGGACGGGACAGTCCCCTACAATGAGCAGTTCTTC. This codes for CSARDGTVPYNEQFF.